This passage covers 8 T cell receptor beta chains from one sample sequenced in a study of blood T cell repertoires in COVID-19. This table comes from immunoSEQ multiplex PCR, and its TCRdb copy is limited to in-frame clones, with some not included. The table includes 250,000 or so clones, roughly 89% detected once. The sample taken for sequencing was peripheral blood. The receptors were gathered from a woman between 40 and 50 years old who had recovered from COVID-19.

This clone was picked up one time. V gene TRBV10-3 combines with J gene TRBJ2-1; TRBD1 matches 7 bases. V shed 11 bases, J shed 0 bases, and the junction held 4 bases outside the gene matches. The CDR3 is made up of 13 amino acids. CDR1 and CDR2 from the germline V gene are ENHRY and SYGVKD. In DNA form, the CDR3 reads TGTGCCGCTTCAGGGGGCTCCTACAATGAGCAGTTCTTC. Translating gives CAASGGSYNEQFF.

The V call is TRBV11-2, the J call TRBJ2-7, with 10 bases that match TRBD1. The V gene end was trimmed by 5 bases and the J gene end by 6 bases; junction bases not matched to a gene: 7. The CDR3 length is 14 residues. CDR1 is SGHAT and CDR2 is FQNNGV in the germline V gene. The CDR3 loop is CASSTGQGHTEQYF. In nucleotides, the CDR3 is TGTGCCAGCAGCACGGGACAGGGGCATACCGAGCAGTACTTC.

The genes are TRBV11-3 and TRBJ2-1; 13 nucleotides line up with TRBD2. The CDR3 totals 15 residues. The germline gives CDR1 SGHNT, CDR2 YENEEA. V shed 5 bases and J 6 bases; nucleotides not matched to a gene: 4. The CDR3 DNA follows: TGTGCCAGCAGCATCGGGACTAGCGGGGTCAATGAGCAGTTCTTC. Residues: CASSIGTSGVNEQFF. Looking up the rest from reference TRBV11-3 and TRBJ2-1 gives the full variable domain: EAGVVQSPRYKIIEKKQPVAFWCNPISGHNTLYWYLQNLGQGPELLIRYENEEAVDDSQLPKDRFSAERLKGVDSTLKIQPAELGDSAVYLCASSIGTSGVNEQFFGPGTRLTVL.

J is TRBJ1-1 and V is TRBV4-1; D perhaps matches TRBD1 (6 bases). Germline CDR1 is MGHRA and CDR2 is YSYEKL. The CDR3 runs to 13 residues. The germline V and J ends were trimmed by 5 bases and 2 bases, with 9 bases remaining between them. CDR3 coding DNA: TGCGCCAGCAGCTCCAGGGGAAACACTGAAGCTTTCTTT. Translated, it gives CASSSRGNTEAFF.

The DNA of the CDR3 is TGCGCCAGCAGCCTTATATCCCCTAGCGGGGGGACCTACAATGAGCAGTTCTTC. It encodes CASSLISPSGGTYNEQFF. The chain couples TRBV4-1 to TRBJ2-1, with 11 nucleotides matching TRBD2. Germline-derived CDR1 and CDR2 are MGHRA and YSYEKL. V was pared by 4 bases and J by 2 bases, with 10 bases of the junction left unmatched. This CDR3 contains 18 residues.

The chain recombines TRBV28 with TRBJ1-1; D is possibly TRBD1 (5 bases). The CDR3 spans 13 residues. The V end lost 4 bases, the J end lost 6 bases, and 12 bases lay between the germline ends. Germline CDR1 MDHEN, CDR2 SYDVKM. CDR3 sequence (DNA): TGTGCCAGCAGTTACTCGTTCAGGGCTGAAGCTTTCTTT. It is translated as CASSYSFRAEAFF.

This clone was counted many times. The chain uses TRBV19 and TRBJ2-7; tentatively, D is TRBD1 (6 bases). The CDR3 length is 13 residues. Germline values: CDR1 LNHDA, CDR2 SQIVND (reference sequence). V lost 6 bases to trimming and J lost 6 bases, with 15 bases between them. CDR3 residues: CASSTQGTTEQYF. The CDR3 DNA sequence: TGTGCCAGTAGCACCCAGGGGACCACCGAGCAGTACTTC.

The table lists this clone with a count of one. This chain links TRBV9 with TRBJ2-5; tentative D call: TRBD1 (6 bases). This CDR3 contains 15 residues. CDR1 and CDR2 (germline): SGDLS, YYNGEE. V was clipped by 3 bases and J by 5 bases, with 17 bases between them. The chain's CDR3 is CASSADTGLGETQYF. The CDR3 nucleotides are TGTGCCAGCAGCGCCGATACAGGGTTGGGGGAGACCCAGTACTTC.